The clone carrying this T cell receptor beta chain has more than one count but fewer than ten. Its antigen is as yet unknown. Trimming removed 3 bases from V and 4 bases from J; junction bases left unmatched: 5. This CDR3 spans 15 amino acids. Germline V gene data show CDR1 as MGHRA and CDR2 as YSYEKL. The sample comes from a study of T-cell memory formation after mild COVID-19. On the study more broadly: Largely donor-specific sequence clusters came from two donors.

Findings and limits, study-wide: Some SARS-CoV-2-responding clones were already detected in memory before infection. SARS-CoV-2 specificity of second-wave clones peaking day 37 was unconfirmed. Shrinking CD4+ clones were chiefly CM and EM; CD8+ ones were chiefly EMRA.

A single record per CDR3 protein comes from TCRdb applying MiXCR to the 5' RACE reads. In the table there are fewer than 350,000 distinct CDR3 sequences, roughly an eighth of which are singletons. The origin of this receptor is a man aged 18-30 years who had mild COVID-19 (a few samples of this study predate the infection). Cell type and time point are not known. The chain is built from TRBV4-1 and TRBJ2-2; 7 nucleotides match TRBD1. The sequenced sample consisted of PBMCs or a T cell subset sorted from them (not recorded which). CDR3 nucleotide sequence: TGCGCCAGCAGCCAGACAGGGTTGGCCACCGGGGAGCTGTTTTTT. Its protein product is CASSQTGLATGELFF.